The 32 T cell receptor beta chains below were found in one sample sequenced in a study of T cell responses to AZD1222 COVID-19 vaccine. Measured with immunoSEQ multiplex PCR; TCRdb has only the in-frame clones, and not every one. Of approximately 190,000 clones in the sample, around nine tenths are singletons; the top ten hold less than 4.5%. Sequences were derived from peripheral blood, sampled 28 days after the second dose of the MenACWY control vaccine. Receptors were obtained from an adult who received the MenACWY meningococcal vaccine as a control.

The V gene is TRBV6-2 or TRBV6-3, the J gene TRBJ2-2; TRBD1 might be the D (6 bases). Germline V gene lookup returns CDR1 MNHEY and CDR2 SVGEGT. The CDR3 is 14 residues long. The V end was cut by 4 bases, the J end by 5 bases, with 11 bases between. In DNA form, the CDR3 reads TGTGCCAGCAGTTTTCAGGGGCGGACCGGGGAGCTGTTTTTT. Translated, it gives CASSFQGRTGELFF.

This sequence joins TRBV7-8 and TRBJ1-2, with D perhaps TRBD1 (6 bases). The CDR3 totals 16 residues. Trimming cost V 0 bases and J 5 bases, with 16 bases left between them. The germline V gene has CDR1 SGHVS and CDR2 FQNEAQ. The CDR3 DNA sequence: TGTGCCAGCAGCTTAGCGTATCGAGGACAGCAGTATGGCTACACCTTC. Translated, it gives CASSLAYRGQQYGYTF. The variable domain in full, completed from reference TRBV7-8 and TRBJ1-2, reads GAGVSQSPRYKVAKRGQDVALRCDPISGHVSLFWYQQALGQGPEFLTYFQNEAQLDKSGLPSDRFFAERPEGSVSTLKIQRTQQEDSAVYLCASSLAYRGQQYGYTFGSGTRLTVV.

This rearrangement joins TRBV27 to TRBJ2-7, with 7 bases that match TRBD2. Per the germline V gene, CDR1 is MNHEY and CDR2 is SMNVEV (reference sequence). V lost 6 bases and J lost 5; bases outside the gene matches: 13. The CDR3 length is 15 residues. CDR3 DNA: TGTGCCAGCAGCCCCCTGGGTGCGGGAGCCCACGAGCAGTACTTC. Its translation: CASSPLGAGAHEQYF.

The chain combines TRBV29-1 with TRBJ1-2; no clear D. The CDR3 loop spans 13 amino acids. Germline V lookup: CDR1 SQVTM, CDR2 ANQGSEA. With 7 bases removed from V and 5 bases from J, the gap between germline ends came to 17 bases. CDR3 protein: CSAGGDGPYGYTF. For the CDR3, the DNA is TGCAGCGCCGGTGGGGATGGGCCATATGGCTACACCTTC.

The chain couples TRBV2 to TRBJ1-6; D is unclear. V gave up 9 bases and J gave up 7 bases, with 13 bases separating them. The CDR3 is made up of 13 amino acids. Per germline, CDR1 SNHLY and CDR2 FYNNEI. This CDR3 reads CARGSKQNSPLHF. The CDR3 coding sequence is TGTGCCAGGGGCAGTAAACAAAATTCACCCCTCCACTTT.

V usage is TRBV9 and J usage is TRBJ2-7, with D perhaps TRBD1 (7 bases). Germline V gives CDR1 SGDLS, CDR2 YYNGEE. The CDR3 has 14 amino acids. Trimming cost V 0 bases and J 5 bases, with 12 bases left between them. The CDR3 DNA reads as TGTGCCAGCAGCGTAGTTCCAGGGGGGCACGAGCAGTACTTC. Residues: CASSVVPGGHEQYF.

The rearrangement joins TRBV19 to TRBJ1-6; TRBD1 aligns across 7 bases. The trim removed 5 bases at V and 7 bases at J, leaving 11 bases unmatched. This CDR3 contains 16 residues. CDR1 is LNHDA, CDR2 SQIVND, per germline (reference sequence). CDR3 DNA sequence: TGTGCCAGTAGTTTCGGGCGGGACAGCCGGAATTCACCCCTCCACTTT. Its translation is CASSFGRDSRNSPLHF.

The V and J genes are TRBV6-5 and TRBJ1-4, with a weak D call TRBD1 (6 bases). Trimming cost V 0 bases and J 8 bases, with 13 bases left between them. CDR1 and CDR2 (germline): MNHEY, SVGAGI. The CDR3 runs to 15 residues. CDR3 region: CASSYSGERGEKLFF. CDR3 bases: TGTGCCAGCAGTTACTCCGGGGAAAGGGGGGAAAAACTGTTTTTT.

The chain links TRBV7-6 to TRBJ2-3; TRBD2 agrees at 10 bases. CDR3 size: 16 residues. Trimming cost V 4 bases and J 1 base; bases outside gene matches: 5. Germline CDR1 is SGHVS and CDR2 is FNYEAQ. CDR3 loop: CASSSLLAGGTDTQYF. CDR3 in DNA: TGTGCCAGCAGCTCCCTCCTAGCGGGGGGCACAGATACGCAGTATTTT.

This clone was detected only once. The rearrangement links TRBV13 to TRBJ2-7, with 10 bases that match TRBD2. Germline V gives CDR1 PRHDT, CDR2 FYEKMQ (reference sequence). V shed 2 bases and J 5 bases; nucleotides not matched to a gene: 6. The CDR3 consists of 15 residues. The CDR3 protein is CASSLRLAGAHEQYF. The CDR3 DNA sequence: TGTGCCAGCAGCTTAAGGCTAGCGGGAGCCCACGAGCAGTACTTC.

The chain joins TRBV19 to TRBJ2-1; 10 bases are shared with TRBD2. Germline V gene data show CDR1 as LNHDA and CDR2 as SQIVND (reference sequence). The V segment lost 2 bases and the J segment 5 bases; nucleotides outside the gene matches: 3. CDR3 length equals 15 residues. The CDR3 protein is CASSIRLAGDNEQFF. The CDR3 DNA sequence: TGTGCCAGTAGTATAAGGCTAGCGGGGGACAATGAGCAGTTCTTC.

The genes are TRBV19 and TRBJ1-5; TRBD1 matches 11 bases. The V and J ends lost 11 bases and 6 bases, in that order; junction bases with no gene match: 3. Germline values: CDR1 LNHDA, CDR2 SQIVND (reference sequence). CDR3 length: 12 residues. The CDR3 region has the DNA TGTGCCGGGGGACAGGGGGTTCAGCCCCAGCATTTT. Its translation: CAGGQGVQPQHF.

The V call is TRBV5-1, the J call TRBJ2-5; 7 bases align to TRBD1. The CDR3 extends over 17 amino acids. CDR1 and CDR2 (germline): SGHRS, YFSETQ. V was clipped by 1 base and J by 5 bases; unmatched bases: 14. CDR3 protein: CASSLNGARGFSETQYF. The DNA of the CDR3 is TGCGCCAGCAGCTTGAACGGGGCCAGGGGGTTCTCGGAGACCCAGTACTTC.

This clone occurred once. V usage is TRBV4-3 and J usage is TRBJ1-5, with no clear D. Trimming removed 0 bases at V and 4 bases at J, with 7 bases between. This CDR3 is 14 amino acids long. CDR1 and CDR2 (germline): LGHNA, YSLEER. The CDR3 DNA reads as TGCGCCAGCAGCCAAGAGACACTTAATCAGCCCCAGCATTTT. It translates to CASSQETLNQPQHF.

The V and J genes are TRBV5-6 and TRBJ2-2; weak D call: TRBD2 (7 bases). CDR3 length: 16 residues. Germline V lookup: CDR1 SGHDT, CDR2 YYEEEE. V was pared by 0 bases and J by 5 bases, with 14 bases between. The CDR3, as DNA: TGTGCCAGCAGCTTGGATGGCAGGGGAGGGACCGGGGAGCTGTTTTTT. Protein product: CASSLDGRGGTGELFF.

The V gene is TRBV9, the J gene TRBJ1-2; D gene ambiguous. Trimming left V 4 bases short and J 0 bases short, with 13 bases between. The CDR3 extends over 15 amino acids. Germline CDR1 SGDLS, CDR2 YYNGEE. CDR3 bases: TGTGCCAGCAGCCCACAAAATAACGCTAACTATGGCTACACCTTC. The encoded protein is CASSPQNNANYGYTF.

V usage is TRBV11-2 and J usage is TRBJ2-3; 8 bases are a match to TRBD2. The CDR3 contains 16 residues. Germline-derived CDR1 and CDR2 are SGHAT and FQNNGV. With V trimmed by 5 bases and J by 0 bases, 7 bases remained unmatched. The CDR3 sequence is CASSQTSAKSTDTQYF. In DNA form, the CDR3 reads TGTGCCAGCAGCCAGACTAGCGCGAAGAGCACAGATACGCAGTATTTT.

This sequence joins TRBV18 and TRBJ1-3; D uncertain. V lost 6 bases, J lost 3 bases, and 21 bases lay in between. The CDR3 loop spans 17 amino acids. Germline CDR1 KGHSH, CDR2 LQKENI. The CDR3 loop reads CASSSTGDQVGGNTIYF. The CDR3 nucleotides are TGTGCCAGCTCTTCCACCGGCGATCAAGTAGGTGGAAACACCATATATTTT.

The J gene is TRBJ2-1, the V gene TRBV7-2; 8 bases map to TRBD2. The CDR3 has 18 residues. Germline V gene lookup returns CDR1 SGHTA and CDR2 FQGNSA. V dropped 7 bases and J dropped 2; count of bases not matched to a gene: 16. The CDR3 DNA follows: TGTGCCAGCATCGGGAGGGAAAGCGGGAGTAATCCCTACAATGAGCAGTTCTTC. Its translation is CASIGRESGSNPYNEQFF.

A single count supports this clone. The chain carries TRBV5-6 and TRBJ2-7; the D gene could be TRBD1 or TRBD2 (5 bases each). The CDR3 loop spans 12 amino acids. The germline gives CDR1 SGHDT, CDR2 YYEEEE. Trimming cost V 4 bases and J 5 bases, with 10 bases left between them. CDR3 sequence: CASSKGRNEQYF. For the CDR3, the DNA is TGTGCCAGCAGCAAGGGACGTAACGAGCAGTACTTC.

This clone was seen just once. The J gene is TRBJ2-7, the V gene TRBV5-1; either TRBD1 or TRBD2 may fit D (6 bases each). Germline V CDR1 and CDR2: SGHRS, YFSETQ. Trimming shortened V by 1 base and J by 2 bases, and 22 bases separated the two germline ends. The CDR3 consists of 18 residues. The DNA of the CDR3 is TGCGCCAGCAGCTTGTCGTGGGGGGCCCGCCCCACCCCCTACGAGCAGTACTTC. Its protein is CASSLSWGARPTPYEQYF.

This clone is a singleton in its sample. The gene calls are TRBV3-1 (or the pseudogene TRBV3-2) and TRBJ1-3, with TRBD1 as a possible D gene (5 bases). V lost 0 bases, J lost 0 bases, and 15 bases lay in between. Germline CDR1 and CDR2: LGHDT and YNNKEL (reference sequence). CDR3 length: 18 residues. The CDR3: CASSQDGAPGRSGNTIYF. DNA of the CDR3: TGTGCCAGCAGCCAAGATGGGGCACCCGGGCGCTCTGGAAACACCATATATTTT.

This rearrangement joins TRBV5-6 to TRBJ1-2; no clear D gene. Germline-derived CDR1 and CDR2 are SGHDT and YYEEEE. The CDR3 is made up of 15 amino acids. V lost 3 bases, J lost 5 bases, and 17 bases lay in between. CDR3 coding DNA: TGTGCCAGCAGCTCCCCCGAAGCGCGCTGGTATGGCTACACCTTC. It translates to CASSSPEARWYGYTF. Filled out from reference TRBV5-6 and TRBJ1-2, the complete variable domain reads DAGVTQSPTHLIKTRGQQVTLRCSPKSGHDTVSWYQQALGQGPQFIFQYYEEEERQRGNFPDRFSGHQFPNYSSELNVNALLLGDSALYLCASSSPEARWYGYTFGSGTRLTVV.

The chain carries TRBV19 and TRBJ2-4; TRBD1 might be the D (5 bases). Trimming shortened V by 5 bases and J by 3 bases, and 20 bases separated the two germline ends. CDR1 and CDR2 from the germline V gene are LNHDA and SQIVND (reference sequence). The CDR3 contains 17 residues. This chain's CDR3 is CASSLLGQGQIKNIQYF. CDR3 DNA: TGTGCCAGTAGTCTCCTCGGACAAGGCCAAATCAAAAACATTCAGTACTTC.

V is TRBV19 and J is TRBJ2-1; 8 bases match TRBD1. This CDR3 has 15 residues. The V and J ends lost 5 bases and 3 bases, in that order; junction bases with no gene match: 6. CDR1 LNHDA and CDR2 SQIVND come from the germline V gene (reference sequence). The CDR3 sequence: CASSPKTGDYNEQFF. The CDR3 DNA reads as TGTGCCAGTAGTCCCAAGACAGGGGACTACAATGAGCAGTTCTTC.

The V gene is TRBV4-1, the J gene TRBJ2-3; 7 bases agree with TRBD2. Germline values: CDR1 MGHRA, CDR2 YSYEKL. With 5 bases clipped from V and 4 bases from J, the junction kept 3 bases outside the gene matches. The CDR3 loop spans 13 amino acids. As DNA, the CDR3 is TGCGCCAGCAGCGCGGGAGAGGCAGATACGCAGTATTTT. This sequence encodes CASSAGEADTQYF.

This clone was recorded once. The rearrangement uses TRBV7-2 and TRBJ1-4, with 7 bases identical to TRBD1. CDR3 length equals 16 residues. The J segment lost 0 bases and the V segment lost 5 bases, leaving 6 bases of the junction unmatched. Per the germline V gene, CDR1 is SGHTA and CDR2 is FQGNSA. The CDR3 region has the DNA TGTGCCAGCAGCCTCGGAACAGGGGCAACTAATGAAAAACTGTTTTTT. As protein: CASSLGTGATNEKLFF. The complete variable domain, with remaining parts taken from reference TRBV7-2 and TRBJ1-4, reads GAGVSQSPSNKVTEKGKDVELRCDPISGHTALYWYRQSLGQGLEFLIYFQGNSAPDKSGLPSDRFSAERTGGSVSTLTIQRTQQEDSAVYLCASSLGTGATNEKLFFGSGTQLSVL.

The chain employs TRBV7-9 and TRBJ1-5, with D uncertain. The V and J ends lost 0 bases and 7 bases respectively, with 7 bases between them. CDR1 SEHNR and CDR2 FQNEAQ come from the germline V gene (reference sequence). This CDR3 contains 13 residues. The DNA for the CDR3 is TGTGCCAGCAGCTTAGCGGGCTCCCAGCCCCAGCATTTT. Translation: CASSLAGSQPQHF.

The V call is TRBV24-1, the J call TRBJ1-4; D gene ambiguous. V lost 3 bases and J 11 bases, leaving 6 bases between the germline ends. The CDR3 is 11 amino acids. Per the germline V gene, CDR1 is KGHDR and CDR2 is SFDVKD. DNA of the CDR3: TGTGCCACCAGTGATGGCGGGAAACTGTTTTTT. Translation gives CATSDGGKLFF.

V gene TRBV14 combines with J gene TRBJ2-1, with D unresolved. CDR1 SGHDN and CDR2 FVKESK come from the germline V gene. V was clipped by 0 bases and J by 6 bases, with 6 bases between them. The CDR3 has 13 residues. This CDR3 reads CASSQDLSNEQFF. The CDR3, as DNA: TGTGCCAGCAGCCAAGATTTGAGCAATGAGCAGTTCTTC.

CDR3 bases: TGTGCCAGCAGTTTAAGTGGAGGGAGCACAGATACGCAGTATTTT. It translates to CASSLSGGSTDTQYF. The chain combines TRBV28 with TRBJ2-3; TRBD2 is a possible D gene (6 bases). V lost 2 bases to trimming and J lost 0 bases, with 9 bases between them. This CDR3 contains 15 residues. The germline CDR1 and CDR2 sequences are MDHEN and SYDVKM. The variable domain in full, with the rest retrieved from reference TRBV28 and TRBJ2-3, is DVKVTQSSRYLVKRTGEKVFLECVQDMDHENMFWYRQDPGLGLRLIYFSYDVKMKEKGDIPEGYSVSREKKERFSLILESASTNQTSMYLCASSLSGGSTDTQYFGPGTRLTVL.

This chain links TRBV29-1 with TRBJ1-4; 8 positions agree with TRBD1. Germline V lookup: CDR1 SQVTM, CDR2 ANQGSEA. Losses at the gene ends were 8 bases for V and 0 bases for J; bases not matched to a gene: 5. The CDR3 contains 14 residues. CDR3 coding DNA: TGCAGCACACGGACAGGGACAACTAATGAAAAACTGTTTTTT. Protein product: CSTRTGTTNEKLFF.